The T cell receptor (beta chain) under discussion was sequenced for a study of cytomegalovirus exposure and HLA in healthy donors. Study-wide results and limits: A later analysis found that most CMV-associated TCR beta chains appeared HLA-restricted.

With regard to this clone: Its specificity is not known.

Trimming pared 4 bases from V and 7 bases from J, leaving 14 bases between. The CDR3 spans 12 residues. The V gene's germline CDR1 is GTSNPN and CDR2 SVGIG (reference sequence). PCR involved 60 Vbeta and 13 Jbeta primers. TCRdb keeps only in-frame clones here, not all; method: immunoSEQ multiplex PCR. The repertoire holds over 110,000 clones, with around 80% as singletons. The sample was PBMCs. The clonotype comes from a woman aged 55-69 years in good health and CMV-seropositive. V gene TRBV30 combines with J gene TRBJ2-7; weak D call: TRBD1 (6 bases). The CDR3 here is CAWTGIRGEQYF. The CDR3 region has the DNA TGTGCCTGGACCGGGATCAGGGGAGAGCAGTACTTC. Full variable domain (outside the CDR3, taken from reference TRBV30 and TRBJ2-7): SQTIHQWPATLVQPVGSPLSLECTVEGTSNPNLYWYRQAAGRGLQLLFYSVGIGQISSEVPQNLSASRPQDRQFILSSKKLLLSDSGFYLCAWTGIRGEQYFGPGTRLTVT.